The 23 T cell receptor beta chains below were found in one sample sequenced in a study of blood T cell repertoires in COVID-19 (TCRdb year 2020). The library came from the immunoSEQ multiplex PCR assay. TCRdb stores this immuneACCESS table with in-frame sequences only. Part of the clones is absent; in the studies checked, under half of the shortfall reflects unresolved V genes, and no reason is known for the rest. In all, the sample holds 200,000 to 250,000 clones, and 70% to 90% of those were seen once. The top ten constitute 4% to 4.5% of the sample. The sample was peripheral blood. The receptors come from a man aged 45 to 65 with acute or convalescent COVID-19.

The V gene is TRBV14, the J gene TRBJ2-1; TRBD2 matches 10 bases. Germline-derived CDR1 and CDR2 are SGHDN and FVKESK. The V segment lost 4 bases and the J segment 1 base; nucleotides outside the gene matches: 10. There are 18 residues in the CDR3. The CDR3 sequence is CASSPPTSGAPSYNEQFF. CDR3 coding DNA: TGTGCCAGCAGCCCCCCCACTAGCGGGGCGCCTTCCTACAATGAGCAGTTCTTC.

The chain uses TRBV10-2 and TRBJ2-6, with TRBD1 as a possible D gene (5 bases). CDR3 length equals 15 residues. CDR1 is WSHSY, CDR2 SAAADI, per germline. Deletions cut 6 bases from V and 0 bases from J, with 9 bases between. The CDR3 DNA reads TGCGCCAGCAGGGGTGACAGCTCTGGGGCCAACGTCCTGACTTTC. It codes for CASRGDSSGANVLTF.

V usage is TRBV5-5 and J usage is TRBJ1-6, with D hard to call. This CDR3 spans 18 amino acids. Germline-derived CDR1 and CDR2 are SGHKS and YYEKEE (reference sequence). The germline V and J ends were trimmed by 2 bases and 10 bases, with 25 bases remaining between them. As DNA, the CDR3 is TGTGCCAGCAGCTTTACTTTAGAGCGTACGGCCAGTCGATCACCCCTCCACTTT. Amino acid sequence: CASSFTLERTASRSPLHF.

A few counts support this clone. V usage is TRBV2 and J usage is TRBJ2-1, with D perhaps TRBD2 (5 bases). The CDR3 sequence is 13 residues long. Germline-derived CDR1 and CDR2 are SNHLY and FYNNEI. Trimming shortened V by 0 bases and J by 11 bases, and 11 bases separated the two germline ends. The CDR3 region has the DNA TGTGCCAGCAGTGAAGCCAGCGGCTCGAAGCAGTTCTTC. This sequence encodes CASSEASGSKQFF.

This clone has just one count. V gene TRBV6-5 combines with J gene TRBJ2-7; 8 nucleotides agree with TRBD1. The CDR3 is 14 amino acids. Trimming at V came to 5 bases and at J to 3 bases, leaving 6 bases not matched to a gene. Germline CDR1 and CDR2: MNHEY and SVGAGI. In nucleotides, the CDR3 is TGTGCCAGCAGTCCCCGGACAGGGAACTACGAGCAGTACTTC. Translated: CASSPRTGNYEQYF.

The chain combines TRBV9 with TRBJ2-7, with TRBD1 identical over 7 bases. The germline CDR1 and CDR2 sequences are SGDLS and YYNGEE. The CDR3 runs 13 residues. V gave up 2 bases and J gave up 2 bases; unmatched junction bases: 1. In DNA form, the CDR3 reads TGTGCCAGCAGCGTTACAGGGGCCTACGAGCAGTACTTC. Amino acid sequence: CASSVTGAYEQYF.

The chain recombines TRBV7-3 with TRBJ2-3; unclear D gene. The CDR3 spans 15 residues. V lost 2 bases and J lost 4, with 13 bases in between. In germline, CDR1 is SGHTA, CDR2 FQGTGA. This chain's CDR3 is CASSLSPAAADTQYF. The CDR3 nucleotides are TGTGCCAGCAGCTTATCCCCCGCTGCGGCAGATACGCAGTATTTT.

This chain joins TRBV7-8 and TRBJ1-1; 8 positions agree with TRBD1. V lost 1 base and J lost 3; bases outside the gene matches: 4. The CDR3 spans 15 residues. Germline lookup yields CDR1 SGHVS and CDR2 FQNEAQ. The CDR3 region is CASSLVGQGYTEAFF. Here the CDR3 DNA reads TGTGCCAGCAGCTTAGTCGGACAGGGTTACACTGAAGCTTTCTTT.

The chain couples TRBV11-2 to TRBJ1-1; D ambiguous. CDR1 and CDR2 (germline): SGHAT, FQNNGV. This CDR3 has 14 amino acids. The V and J ends lost 0 bases and 0 bases respectively, with 5 bases between them. This chain's CDR3 is CASSLETVNTEAFF. CDR3 coding DNA: TGTGCCAGCAGCTTAGAAACGGTGAACACTGAAGCTTTCTTT.

DNA of the CDR3: TGCGCCAGCAGCTTGGGGGGACAGGTCAACTATGGCTACACCTTC. This encodes CASSLGGQVNYGYTF. The J gene is TRBJ1-2, the V gene TRBV5-1; 8 positions agree with TRBD1. The CDR3 is 15 residues long. Germline V gene data show CDR1 as SGHRS and CDR2 as YFSETQ. V trimming: 0 bases; J trimming: 2 bases; junction bases outside the gene matches: 3. The full variable domain, in which reference TRBV5-1 and TRBJ1-2 provide the parts outside the CDR3, is KAGVTQTPRYLIKTRGQQVTLSCSPISGHRSVSWYQQTPGQGLQFLFEYFSETQRNKGNFPGRFSGRQFSNSRSEMNVSTLELGDSALYLCASSLGGQVNYGYTFGSGTRLTVV.

V and J are TRBV5-4 and TRBJ1-1, with D uncertain. CDR1 is SGHNT and CDR2 is YYREEE in the germline V gene (reference sequence). CDR3 length: 13 amino acids. Trimming took off 0 bases at V and 2 bases at J, with 5 bases between the two ends. CDR3 protein: CASSLVPNTEAFF. The DNA for the CDR3 is TGTGCCAGCAGCTTGGTTCCAAACACTGAAGCTTTCTTT. Full variable domain (outside the CDR3, taken from reference TRBV5-4 and TRBJ1-1): ETGVTQSPTHLIKTRGQQVTLRCSSQSGHNTVSWYQQALGQGPQFIFQYYREEENGRGNFPPRFSGLQFPNYSSELNVNALELDDSALYLCASSLVPNTEAFFGQGTRLTVV.

The V and J genes are TRBV4-1 and TRBJ2-2; D is ambiguous. This CDR3 is 14 amino acids long. The germline gives CDR1 MGHRA, CDR2 YSYEKL. Deletions cut 4 bases from V and 1 base from J, with 7 bases between. Here the CDR3 reads CASSPRQNTGELFF. The DNA for the CDR3 is TGCGCCAGCAGCCCCCGACAGAACACCGGGGAGCTGTTTTTT.

In its sample, this clone was seen a few times. Other DNA sequences from this sample encode an identical CDR3 as well. This chain joins TRBV7-9 and TRBJ1-6, with a weak D call TRBD1 (6 bases). CDR1 SEHNR and CDR2 FQNEAQ come from the germline V gene (reference sequence). V lost 1 base and J 10 bases, leaving 11 bases between the germline ends. The CDR3 totals 14 residues. DNA of the CDR3: TGTGCCAGCAGCTTAGAACAGGGTGGGTCACCCCTCCACTTT. Its protein product is CASSLEQGGSPLHF. The variable domain in full, with the rest retrieved from reference TRBV7-9 and TRBJ1-6, is DTGVSQNPRHKITKRGQNVTFRCDPISEHNRLYWYRQTLGQGPEFLTYFQNEAQLEKSRLLSDRFSAERPKGSFSTLEIQRTEQGDSAMYLCASSLEQGGSPLHFGNGTRLTVT.

V and J are TRBV19 and TRBJ1-4, with 7 nucleotides matching TRBD1. This CDR3 has 17 amino acids. Germline assignment: CDR1 LNHDA and CDR2 SQIVND (reference sequence). The junction had 14 bases not matched to a gene; V was cut back by 7 bases and J by 3 bases. CDR3 DNA: TGTGCCAGTACCCGACTGGGGACAGTTCGAGCTAATGAAAAACTGTTTTTT. Its protein is CASTRLGTVRANEKLFF.

The chain has TRBV19 and TRBJ1-2; tentative D call: TRBD1 (5 bases). Per the germline V gene, CDR1 is LNHDA and CDR2 is SQIVND (reference sequence). V dropped 3 bases and J dropped 4 bases, with 9 bases sitting between them. The CDR3 runs to 13 residues. The DNA of the CDR3 is TGTGCCAGTAGTATGCAGGGCTTCTATGGCTACACCTTC. Amino acid sequence: CASSMQGFYGYTF. Based on the CDR3 plus reference TRBV19 and TRBJ1-2, the full variable domain is DGGITQSPKYLFRKEGQNVTLSCEQNLNHDAMYWYRQDPGQGLRLIYYSQIVNDFQKGDIAEGYSVSREKKESFPLTVTSAQKNPTAFYLCASSMQGFYGYTFGSGTRLTVV.

The chain uses TRBV3-1 (or the pseudogene TRBV3-2) and TRBJ1-4; 7 nucleotides agree with TRBD1. With 3 bases clipped from V and 8 bases from J, the junction kept 9 bases outside the gene matches. This CDR3 spans 15 amino acids. The germline gives CDR1 LGHDT, CDR2 YNNKEL (reference sequence). The CDR3 sequence is CASSQETGRREKLFF. DNA for the CDR3: TGTGCCAGCAGCCAGGAGACAGGGCGAAGGGAAAAACTGTTTTTT.

The chain uses TRBV5-6 and TRBJ1-1, with a tentative D call TRBD1 (5 bases). The CDR3 loop spans 16 amino acids. Germline V lookup: CDR1 SGHDT, CDR2 YYEEEE. V gave up 4 bases and J gave up 0 bases, with 16 bases separating them. The CDR3 region is CASSLPRGEVNTEAFF. The CDR3, as DNA: TGTGCCAGCAGCCTCCCACGGGGGGAGGTGAACACTGAAGCTTTCTTT.

The chain combines TRBV5-5 with TRBJ1-2; D possibly corresponds to TRBD1 (6 bases). The CDR3 has 15 amino acids. V was cut by 4 bases and J by 6 bases, with 19 bases left in between. CDR1 is SGHKS, CDR2 YYEKEE, per germline (reference sequence). The CDR3 region has the DNA TGTGCCAGCAGCGTGAAGACAGGTCTGGTGGATGGCTACACCTTC. As protein: CASSVKTGLVDGYTF.

The chain has TRBV2 and TRBJ2-2; possibly TRBD2 for D (5 bases). This CDR3 spans 14 amino acids. The germline V gene has CDR1 SNHLY and CDR2 FYNNEI. V shed 5 bases and J shed 2 bases, with 9 bases lying between them. The CDR3 loop reads CASSPGINTGELFF. The DNA for the CDR3 is TGTGCCAGCAGTCCCGGGATAAACACCGGGGAGCTGTTTTTT.

The genes are TRBV5-1 and TRBJ2-3; 7 positions match TRBD2. Germline-derived CDR1 and CDR2 are SGHRS and YFSETQ. This CDR3 region has 15 residues. V was pared by 4 bases and J by 0 bases, with 5 bases of the junction left unmatched. The CDR3 reads CASSPLLASTDTQYF. DNA of the CDR3: TGCGCCAGCAGCCCCTTACTAGCGAGCACAGATACGCAGTATTTT.

The chain combines TRBV2 with TRBJ1-2; TRBD1 agrees at 9 bases. V lost 6 bases, J lost 4 bases, and 9 bases stayed unmatched. The CDR3 is made up of 15 amino acids. The germline CDR1 and CDR2 sequences are SNHLY and FYNNEI. The DNA of the CDR3 is TGTGCCAGCAGCCAACAGGGGGCTATGGTCTATGGCTACACCTTC. This gives the protein CASSQQGAMVYGYTF.

The CDR3 reads CAISDWATRGEKLFF. CDR3 DNA sequence: TGTGCCATCAGTGATTGGGCCACTCGGGGTGAAAAACTGTTTTTT. The rearrangement links TRBV10-3 to TRBJ1-4, with unresolved D. This CDR3 is 15 amino acids long. The germline V gene has CDR1 ENHRY and CDR2 SYGVKD. V dropped 3 bases and J dropped 7 bases, with 15 bases sitting between them.

This clone has just one count. The CDR3 here is CASGVRGTGGSGYTF. The CDR3 nucleotides read TGTGCCAGCGGAGTTAGGGGGACAGGGGGAAGTGGCTACACCTTC. The rearrangement uses TRBV2 and TRBJ1-2; 11 bases line up with TRBD1. CDR1 SNHLY and CDR2 FYNNEI come from the germline V gene. J was trimmed by 7 bases and V by 8 bases; bases with no gene match: 12. The CDR3 extends over 15 amino acids.